Below, 31 T cell receptor beta chains from the same sample are listed, as sequenced in a study of beta chain features in type 1 diabetes. Their target antigens are unknown. Isolated RNA was reverse transcribed in full, so expressed TCRB transcripts were sequenced. Generated by immunoSEQ multiplex PCR, the TCRdb table keeps only in-frame clones and is missing some. The table lists 280,000 or so clones, approximately 16% of them singletons, with less than 0.02% in the top ten. Study-level results: Significant though moderate, a shortening of TCRB CDR3s appeared in all four CD4+ subsets of Type 1 diabetes patients.

The material sequenced was naive CD4+ T cells from blood. Receptors originate from a man between 18 and 29 years old with type 1 diabetes.

The table lists this clone with a few counts. The chain employs TRBV19 and TRBJ2-2, with 8 bases fitting TRBD2. Germline trimming cut 5 bases from V and 5 bases from J; bases unmatched to any gene: 7. The CDR3 covers 15 residues. CDR1 is LNHDA and CDR2 is SQIVND in the germline V gene (reference sequence). CDR3 protein: CASSSPGLGTGELFF. CDR3 DNA sequence: TGTGCCAGTAGTTCCCCGGGACTAGGTACCGGGGAGCTGTTTTTT.

The chain carries TRBV5-4 and TRBJ1-2; D is possibly TRBD1 (6 bases). V lost 4 bases, J lost 8 bases, and 15 bases lay in between. The CDR3 has 13 residues. Germline loops: CDR1 SGHNT, CDR2 YYREEE (reference sequence). In DNA form, the CDR3 reads TGTGCCAGCAGCCTAACAGGGTTATACGGCTACACCTTC. Translation gives CASSLTGLYGYTF. Full variable domain (remainder filled in from reference TRBV5-4 and TRBJ1-2): ETGVTQSPTHLIKTRGQQVTLRCSSQSGHNTVSWYQQALGQGPQFIFQYYREEENGRGNFPPRFSGLQFPNYSSELNVNALELDDSALYLCASSLTGLYGYTFGSGTRLTVV.

This clone was found a few times. The CDR3 spells CASSPQGSGANVLTF. CDR3 DNA sequence: TGTGCCAGCAGCCCACAGGGATCCGGGGCCAACGTCCTGACTTTC. The rearrangement joins TRBV5-4 to TRBJ2-6; weak D call: TRBD1 (6 bases). V lost 4 bases and J 4 bases, leaving 12 bases between the germline ends. There are 15 residues in the CDR3. Germline lookup yields CDR1 SGHNT and CDR2 YYREEE (reference sequence).

This clone turned up a few times. The chain couples TRBV7-2 to TRBJ2-7; 8 bases agree with TRBD1. J lost 3 bases, V lost 3 bases, and 7 bases had no gene match. This CDR3 contains 15 residues. Germline-derived CDR1 and CDR2 are SGHTA and FQGNSA. As DNA, the CDR3 is TGTGCCAGCAGCTTCAACAGGGGGGTGAACTACGAGCAGTACTTC. Amino acids: CASSFNRGVNYEQYF.

The chain combines TRBV30 with TRBJ2-3; the match to TRBD2 covers 10 bases. Per germline, CDR1 GTSNPN and CDR2 SVGIG (reference sequence). V was clipped by 4 bases and J by 3 bases; unmatched bases: 1. This CDR3 has 13 amino acids. The DNA of the CDR3 is TGTGCCTGGACTAGCGGGAGAACAGATACGCAGTATTTT. Its translation is CAWTSGRTDTQYF. Based on the CDR3 plus reference TRBV30 and TRBJ2-3, the full variable domain is SQTIHQWPATLVQPVGSPLSLECTVEGTSNPNLYWYRQAAGRGLQLLFYSVGIGQISSEVPQNLSASRPQDRQFILSSKKLLLSDSGFYLCAWTSGRTDTQYFGPGTRLTVL.

The genes are TRBV28 and TRBJ2-1; maybe TRBD2 (5 bases). Trimming stripped 3 bases from V and 9 bases from J, with 12 bases between. The CDR3 is 13 amino acids. Germline CDR1 reads MDHEN; CDR2 reads SYDVKM. CDR3 residues: CASSLYPSGEQFF. The CDR3 DNA follows: TGTGCCAGCAGTTTGTACCCCAGCGGTGAGCAGTTCTTC.

This clone was detected a few times. The chain has TRBV7-9 and TRBJ1-4; D is unresolved. The length of the CDR3 is 16 residues. Germline assignment: CDR1 SEHNR and CDR2 FQNEAQ (reference sequence). V was shortened by 4 bases and J by 0 bases, with 12 bases between the two germline ends. CDR3 coding DNA: TGTGCCAGCAGCTCCGGACGGGGAGCAACTAATGAAAAACTGTTTTTT. Its translation is CASSSGRGATNEKLFF.

The V and J genes are TRBV6-5 and TRBJ2-7; TRBD2 aligns across 9 bases. Trimming took 6 bases from V and 3 from J; bases not matched to a gene: 9. The CDR3 runs 15 residues. The germline gives CDR1 MNHEY, CDR2 SVGAGI. CDR3 nucleotides: TGTGCCAGCAGGGCCGGGACTAGCCGCTACTACGAGCAGTACTTC. As protein: CASRAGTSRYYEQYF.

In its sample, this clone was seen a few times. At one of its ends the junction is not consistent with the germline gene, which may arise from a read error. V gene TRBV19 combines with J gene TRBJ2-5; TRBD2 matches 7 bases. The CDR3 is 13 amino acids. The V gene's germline CDR1 is LNHDA and CDR2 SQIVND (reference sequence). The CDR3 sequence is CASAQGLQEPQYF. Written as DNA, the CDR3 is TGTGCCAGTGCCCAGGGACTACAAGAGCCCCAGTACTTC.

The chain has TRBV6-6 and TRBJ2-2; D gene uncertain. This CDR3 comprises 11 residues. V lost 5 bases, J lost 6 bases, and 4 bases lay in between. From germline, CDR1 is MNHNY and CDR2 SVGAGI (reference sequence). The CDR3 DNA is TGTGCCAGCAGTCTAGCCGGGGAGCTGTTTTTT. Protein: CASSLAGELFF.

The chain has TRBV9 and TRBJ2-7, with D tentatively TRBD1 (6 bases). Per the germline V gene, CDR1 is SGDLS and CDR2 is YYNGEE. The CDR3 contains 14 residues. Trimming removed 0 bases at V and 4 bases at J, with 11 bases between. The CDR3 loop is CASSVVQGEYEQYF. The CDR3 coding sequence is TGTGCCAGCAGCGTAGTACAGGGAGAGTACGAGCAGTACTTC.

The chain employs TRBV7-2 and TRBJ2-1, with TRBD1 matching 7 bases. Germline CDR1 and CDR2: SGHTA and FQGNSA. The ends lost 1 base at V and 8 bases at J; junction bases unmatched: 14. This CDR3 region has 17 residues. The CDR3, as DNA: TGTGCCAGCAGCTTAGGAAGGGGGCAAGCTCGGGTCGATGAGCAGTTCTTC. Translating gives CASSLGRGQARVDEQFF.

With respect to this clone: The sample carries other DNA sequences with the same CDR3. The chain has TRBV30 and TRBJ1-2; maybe TRBD1 (6 bases). This CDR3 spans 12 amino acids. CDR1 and CDR2 (germline): GTSNPN, SVGIG (reference sequence). V was shortened by 1 base and J by 3 bases, with 6 bases between the two germline ends. CDR3 sequence reads: CAWSGTDYGYTF. DNA for the CDR3: TGTGCCTGGAGTGGGACAGACTATGGCTACACCTTC.

In its sample, this clone was seen a few times. The rearrangement joins TRBV7-9 to TRBJ2-5; 11 positions agree with TRBD1. This CDR3 has 15 amino acids. Trimming removed 5 bases from V and 4 bases from J; junction bases left unmatched: 6. Germline V gene sequence: CDR1 SEHNR, CDR2 FQNEAQ (reference sequence). The DNA of the CDR3 is TGTGCCAGCAGCCTATGGACAGGGGGCTCAGAGACCCAGTACTTC. Translated, it gives CASSLWTGGSETQYF.

In this sample, this clone turned up a few times. The V call is TRBV7-2, the J call TRBJ2-7; TRBD1 matches 7 bases. Germline loops: CDR1 SGHTA, CDR2 FQGNSA. V trimming: 5 bases; J trimming: 6 bases; junction bases outside the gene matches: 7. This CDR3 has 13 residues. CDR3 DNA sequence: TGTGCCAGCAGCGTCGACAGGGCGGGCGAGCAGTACTTC. This encodes CASSVDRAGEQYF.

This clone came up a few times. This sequence joins TRBV5-1 and TRBJ2-2; TRBD1 aligns across 9 bases. V dropped 4 bases and J dropped 4; count of bases not matched to a gene: 5. Germline values: CDR1 SGHRS, CDR2 YFSETQ. This CDR3 has 15 residues. This CDR3 is CASSLTGGRTGELFF. The CDR3 nucleotides read TGCGCCAGCAGCCTTACAGGGGGCCGCACCGGGGAGCTGTTTTTT.

This clone has a handful of counts. The V gene is TRBV18, the J gene TRBJ2-3, with no clear D. Germline CDR1 is KGHSH and CDR2 is LQKENI. Deletions cut 5 bases from V and 6 bases from J, with 18 bases between. The CDR3 totals 15 residues. In DNA form, the CDR3 reads TGTGCCAGCTCAGTTGTCGCTCCGAACGAGGATACGCAGTATTTT. Translating it yields CASSVVAPNEDTQYF. The entire variable domain, with the rest obtained from reference TRBV18 and TRBJ2-3, is as follows: NAGVMQNPRHLVRRRGQEARLRCSPMKGHSHVYWYRQLPEEGLKFMVYLQKENIIDESGMPKERFSAEFPKEGPSILRIQQVVRGDSAAYFCASSVVAPNEDTQYFGPGTRLTVL.

In its sample, this clone was seen a few times. The chain recombines TRBV6-5 with TRBJ2-1, with TRBD2 matching over 7 bases. CDR1 is MNHEY and CDR2 is SVGAGI in the germline V gene. The CDR3 loop spans 15 amino acids. V lost 7 bases and J lost 5; bases outside the gene matches: 11. The CDR3 spells CASTGGGQPNNEQFF. The CDR3 DNA sequence: TGTGCCAGCACCGGGGGAGGGCAACCCAACAATGAGCAGTTCTTC.

This clone was picked up a small number of times. V usage is TRBV30 and J usage is TRBJ2-7, with D possibly being TRBD1 (5 bases). This CDR3 contains 15 residues. The germline V gene encodes CDR1 GTSNPN and CDR2 SVGIG (reference sequence). Deletions cut 2 bases from V and 0 bases from J, with 14 bases between. The CDR3 DNA is TGTGCCTGGAGTCGGACCCAGACAGTCTCCTACGAGCAGTACTTC. It yields the protein CAWSRTQTVSYEQYF.

CDR3 in DNA: TGTGCCAGCTCACCTTCGGGATTTAGCAATCAGCCCCAGCATTTT. Amino acids: CASSPSGFSNQPQHF. The chain has TRBV18 and TRBJ1-5, with no clear D. CDR3 size: 15 residues. Trimming took 3 bases from V and 0 from J, leaving 9 bases between them. From germline, CDR1 is KGHSH and CDR2 LQKENI. The full variable domain, completed using reference TRBV18 and TRBJ1-5, is NAGVMQNPRHLVRRRGQEARLRCSPMKGHSHVYWYRQLPEEGLKFMVYLQKENIIDESGMPKERFSAEFPKEGPSILRIQQVVRGDSAAYFCASSPSGFSNQPQHFGDGTRLSIL.

The chain is built from TRBV19 and TRBJ2-1, with 10 bases aligning to TRBD2. The CDR3 extends over 15 amino acids. Per the germline V gene, CDR1 is LNHDA and CDR2 is SQIVND (reference sequence). Trimming at V came to 1 base and at J to 7 bases, leaving 4 bases not matched to a gene. The CDR3 sequence: CASSIVSSGRNEQFF. The CDR3 coding sequence is TGTGCCAGTAGTATAGTGTCTAGCGGGAGAAATGAGCAGTTCTTC.

This clone was counted a few times. This chain links TRBV6-5 with TRBJ2-5; possible D gene TRBD1, 6 bases. The CDR3 length is 13 residues. CDR1 is MNHEY and CDR2 is SVGAGI in the germline V gene. V lost 5 bases and J 5 bases, leaving 12 bases between the germline ends. The CDR3 spells CASSARGWETQYF. The CDR3 DNA reads as TGTGCCAGCAGTGCCAGGGGTTGGGAGACCCAGTACTTC.

The chain links TRBV10-3 to TRBJ2-7; TRBD2 agrees at 8 bases. The CDR3 runs to 15 residues. J lost 1 base, V lost 4 bases, and 6 bases had no gene match. The germline V gene encodes CDR1 ENHRY and CDR2 SYGVKD. This CDR3 reads CAISGREALSYEQYF. The CDR3 coding sequence is TGTGCCATCAGTGGGCGGGAGGCCTTATCCTACGAGCAGTACTTC.

This clone has a handful of counts. The chain is built from TRBV5-4 and TRBJ2-7; a possible D gene is TRBD1 (5 bases). Trimming shortened V by 2 bases and J by 1 base, and 7 bases separated the two germline ends. The CDR3 runs 13 residues. The germline V gene encodes CDR1 SGHNT and CDR2 YYREEE (reference sequence). Here the CDR3 reads CASSFDRSYEQYF. DNA of the CDR3: TGTGCCAGCAGCTTCGACAGATCCTACGAGCAGTACTTC.

This clone was recorded a few times. The V gene is TRBV9, the J gene TRBJ2-5; D call uncertain. Deletions cut 2 bases from V and 0 bases from J, with 5 bases between. The CDR3 extends over 13 amino acids. The V gene's germline CDR1 is SGDLS and CDR2 YYNGEE. DNA for the CDR3: TGTGCCAGCAGCGTGTCCGACCAAGAGACCCAGTACTTC. This translates into CASSVSDQETQYF.

J is TRBJ2-3 and V is TRBV29-1; TRBD2 aligns across 12 bases. The trim removed 3 bases at V and 4 bases at J, leaving 8 bases unmatched. The CDR3 is made up of 16 amino acids. Per the germline V gene, CDR1 is SQVTM and CDR2 is ANQGSEA. Here the CDR3 DNA reads TGCAGCGTTGATTATCCGACTAGCGGGGGTGCAGATACGCAGTATTTT. It translates to CSVDYPTSGGADTQYF.

The rearrangement links TRBV11-2 to TRBJ1-5; 7 bases align to TRBD1. The CDR3 contains 16 residues. The germline gives CDR1 SGHAT, CDR2 FQNNGV. V lost 5 bases, J lost 1 base, and 8 bases stayed unmatched. CDR3 DNA sequence: TGTGCCAGCAGCCTATACAGGGACAGAAGCAATCAGCCCCAGCATTTT. It is translated as CASSLYRDRSNQPQHF.

The CDR3 reads CASSGGDRGTGELFF. The CDR3 nucleotides read TGCGCCAGCAGCGGCGGGGACAGGGGGACCGGGGAGCTGTTTTTT. The chain uses TRBV5-1 and TRBJ2-2; 11 positions agree with TRBD1. CDR3 size: 15 residues. Germline V gene data show CDR1 as SGHRS and CDR2 as YFSETQ. J lost 5 bases, V lost 4 bases, and 4 bases had no gene match.

This chain connects TRBV10-3 to TRBJ1-5; no clear D. Trimming left V 0 bases short and J 4 bases short, with 4 bases between. The CDR3 is 13 residues long. Germline V CDR1 and CDR2: ENHRY, SYGVKD. The chain's CDR3 is CAISESRNQPQHF. The CDR3 nucleotides are TGTGCCATCAGTGAGTCCAGGAATCAGCCCCAGCATTTT.

The chain couples TRBV10-1 to TRBJ2-3; D gene unclear. CDR3 length equals 13 residues. Per the germline V gene, CDR1 is WNHNN and CDR2 is SYGVQD (reference sequence). Deletions cut 3 bases from V and 1 base from J, with 5 bases between. The CDR3 sequence is CASSEPGTDTQYF. The CDR3, as DNA: TGCGCCAGCAGTGAACCGGGCACAGATACGCAGTATTTT.

This chain connects TRBV27 to TRBJ2-3; D is unclear. V was trimmed by 2 bases and J by 0 bases, leaving 6 bases between them. Germline V lookup: CDR1 MNHEY, CDR2 SMNVEV (reference sequence). The CDR3 is made up of 14 amino acids. The CDR3 DNA is TGTGCCAGCAGTTTAGTAGAAAGCACAGATACGCAGTATTTT. It yields the protein CASSLVESTDTQYF.